This record covers a single T cell receptor (beta chain). The record originates from a study of T cell clonotyping in hematopoietic cell transplantation. V was cut by 1 base and J by 5 bases, with 6 bases left in between. CDR1 is MNHEY and CDR2 is SVGAGI in the germline V gene. The CDR3 length is 13 residues. The protocol was immunoSEQ multiplex PCR, while the TCRdb copy is restricted to in-frame clones and leaves out a portion. The sample has 20,000 to 30,000 clones, around 80% seen once. Time point here: recipient sample about 28 days before transplant, after cytoreduction. The receptor comes from a woman aged 55-70 years with acute myeloid leukemia. Some clones in this sample may be carry-over from other donors' samples. This specimen consisted of peripheral blood mononuclear cells, obtained before stem cell transplant. The gene calls are TRBV6-5 and TRBJ1-5; D gene uncertain. The CDR3 region is CASSYLPDQPQHF. The CDR3 nucleotides read TGTGCCAGCAGTTACTTGCCAGATCAGCCCCAGCATTTT.